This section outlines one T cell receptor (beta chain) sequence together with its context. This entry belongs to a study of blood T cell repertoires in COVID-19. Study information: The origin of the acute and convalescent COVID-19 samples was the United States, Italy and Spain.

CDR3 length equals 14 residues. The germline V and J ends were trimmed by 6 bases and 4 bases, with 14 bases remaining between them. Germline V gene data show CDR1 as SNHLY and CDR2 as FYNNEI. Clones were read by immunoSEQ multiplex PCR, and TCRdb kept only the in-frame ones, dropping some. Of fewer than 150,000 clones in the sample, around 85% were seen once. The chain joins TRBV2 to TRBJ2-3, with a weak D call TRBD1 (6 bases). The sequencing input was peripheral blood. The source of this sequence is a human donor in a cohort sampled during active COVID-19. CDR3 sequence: CASRQDSHSDTQYF. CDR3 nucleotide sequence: TGTGCCAGCAGGCAGGACAGTCACTCAGATACGCAGTATTTT.